This T cell receptor beta chain originates from a study of T cell responses to AZD1222 COVID-19 vaccine. Background on the study: Second-dose recipients at about 4 or about 12 weeks were treated as one pooled group.

In the case of this clone: Its antigen is undetermined.

Study outcomes and limitations: Most donors were white British and more were female, and clonal diversity was possibly underestimated. An increase in Spike-specific TCR breadth and depth was observed after two AZD1222 doses.

The CDR3 is 15 residues long. Germline V gene sequence: CDR1 MGHDK, CDR2 SYGVNS. V lost 0 bases and J 5 bases, leaving 11 bases between the germline ends. The table came from immunoSEQ multiplex PCR; TCRdb's copy has only in-frame clones and leaves some out. The table lists approximately 73,000 clones, 80% to 85% of them singletons. The origin of this receptor is an adult in good health. The material sequenced was peripheral blood, taken on day 0 of AZD1222 vaccination. This rearrangement joins TRBV25-1 to TRBJ1-5; D not certain. The DNA of the CDR3 is TGTGCCAGCAGTGAATATTCCAGGCGGGATCAGCCCCAGCATTTT. Protein: CASSEYSRRDQPQHF.